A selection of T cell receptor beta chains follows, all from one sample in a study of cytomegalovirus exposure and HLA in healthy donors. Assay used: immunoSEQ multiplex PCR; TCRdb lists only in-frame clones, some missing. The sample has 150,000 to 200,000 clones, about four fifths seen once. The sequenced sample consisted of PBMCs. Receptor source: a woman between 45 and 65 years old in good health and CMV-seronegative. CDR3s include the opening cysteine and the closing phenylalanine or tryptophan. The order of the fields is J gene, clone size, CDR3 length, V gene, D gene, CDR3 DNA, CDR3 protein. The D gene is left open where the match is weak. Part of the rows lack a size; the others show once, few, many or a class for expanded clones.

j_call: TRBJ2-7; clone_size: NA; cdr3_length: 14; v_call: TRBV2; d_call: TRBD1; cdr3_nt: TGTGCCAGCAGGGGGACAGGGGGAAGCTACGAGCAGTACTTC; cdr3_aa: CASRGTGGSYEQYF
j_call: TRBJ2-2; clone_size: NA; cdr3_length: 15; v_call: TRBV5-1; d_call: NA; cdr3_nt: TGCGCCAGCAGCCAAAAACAGGGGAACACCGGGGAGCTGTTTTTT; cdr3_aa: CASSQKQGNTGELFF
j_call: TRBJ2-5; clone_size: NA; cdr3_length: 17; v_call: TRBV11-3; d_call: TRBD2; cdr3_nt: TGTGCCAGCAGCTTAGGGGGACTAGCGGGAACCCAAGAGACCCAGTACTTC; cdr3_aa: CASSLGGLAGTQETQYF
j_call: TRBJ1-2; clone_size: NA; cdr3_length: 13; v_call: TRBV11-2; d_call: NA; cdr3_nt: TGTGCCAGCAGCCATCCCACCAGCGGGGGCTACACCTTC; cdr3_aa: CASSHPTSGGYTF
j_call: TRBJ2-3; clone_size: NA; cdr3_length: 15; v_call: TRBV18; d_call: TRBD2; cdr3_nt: TGTGCCAGCTCACCGATAACTAGCGTTGCAGATACGCAGTATTTT; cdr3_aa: CASSPITSVADTQYF
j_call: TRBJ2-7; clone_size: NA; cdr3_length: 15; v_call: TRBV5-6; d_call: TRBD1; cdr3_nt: TGTGCCAGCAGCGCGGGACAGGGGGCCTCCTACGAGCAGTACTTC; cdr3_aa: CASSAGQGASYEQYF
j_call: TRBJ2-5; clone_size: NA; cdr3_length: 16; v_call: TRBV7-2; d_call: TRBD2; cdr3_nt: TGTGCCAGCAGCTTAGTCGGGACTAGCGGCCAAGAGACCCAGTACTTC; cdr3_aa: CASSLVGTSGQETQYF
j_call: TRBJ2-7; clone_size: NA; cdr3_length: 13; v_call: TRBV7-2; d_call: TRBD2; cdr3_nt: TGTGCCAGCAGCTATAGCGGGGGCTACGAGCAGTACTTC; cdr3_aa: CASSYSGGYEQYF
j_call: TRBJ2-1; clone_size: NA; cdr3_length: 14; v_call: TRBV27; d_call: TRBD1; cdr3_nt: TGTGCCAGCAGGGACAGGGGGGATTACAATGAGCAGTTCTTC; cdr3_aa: CASRDRGDYNEQFF
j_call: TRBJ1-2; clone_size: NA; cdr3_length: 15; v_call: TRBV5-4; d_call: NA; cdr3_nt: TGTGCCAGCAGCTACGGGAGGGACAAAAACTATGGCTACACCTTC; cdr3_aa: CASSYGRDKNYGYTF
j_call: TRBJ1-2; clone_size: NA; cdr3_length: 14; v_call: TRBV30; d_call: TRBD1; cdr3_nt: TGTGCCTGGAGTGTGGTCAGGGGGCCAGGGGGCTACACCTTC; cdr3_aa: CAWSVVRGPGGYTF
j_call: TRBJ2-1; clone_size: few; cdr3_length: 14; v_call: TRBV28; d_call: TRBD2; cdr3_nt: TGTGCCAGCAGCATAGCGGGATTCTACAATGAGCAGTTCTTC; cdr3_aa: CASSIAGFYNEQFF
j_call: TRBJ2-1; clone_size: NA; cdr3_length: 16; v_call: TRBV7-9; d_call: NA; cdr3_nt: TGTGCCAGCAGCCTAAGACTAGGAAACTCCTACAATGAGCAGTTCTTC; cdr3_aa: CASSLRLGNSYNEQFF
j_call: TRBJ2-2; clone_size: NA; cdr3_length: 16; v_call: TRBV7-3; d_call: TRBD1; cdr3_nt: TGTGCCAGCAGCTCGGGACAGAAAAAAAGCACCGGGGAGCTGTTTTTT; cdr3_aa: CASSSGQKKSTGELFF
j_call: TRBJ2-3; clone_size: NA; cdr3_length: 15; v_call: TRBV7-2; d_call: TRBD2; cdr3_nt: TGTGCCAGCAGCATCGTAGCGGGAGGGCCAGATACGCAGTATTTT; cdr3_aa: CASSIVAGGPDTQYF
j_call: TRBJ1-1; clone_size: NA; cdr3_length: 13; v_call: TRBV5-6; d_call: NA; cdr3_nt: TGTGCCAGCACCAGAGGAATGAACACTGAAGCTTTCTTT; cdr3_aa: CASTRGMNTEAFF
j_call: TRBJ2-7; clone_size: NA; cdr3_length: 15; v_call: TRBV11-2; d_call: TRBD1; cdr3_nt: TGTGCCAGCAGCTTGGTTCGGACAGGGGTCGGCGAGCAGTACTTC; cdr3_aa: CASSLVRTGVGEQYF
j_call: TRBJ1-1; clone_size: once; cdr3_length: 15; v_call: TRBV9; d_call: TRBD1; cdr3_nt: TGTGCCAGCAGCGTAGTGGGACAGGGAGGGACTGAAGCTTTCTTT; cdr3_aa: CASSVVGQGGTEAFF
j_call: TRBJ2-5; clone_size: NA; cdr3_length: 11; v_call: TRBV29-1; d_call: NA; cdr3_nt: TGCAGCGTTGAAAGGGGAGAGACCCAGTACTTC; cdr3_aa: CSVERGETQYF
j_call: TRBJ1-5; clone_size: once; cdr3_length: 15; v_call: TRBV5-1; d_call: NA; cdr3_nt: TGCGCCAGCAGCTTGGATGGACAGCCAAATCAGCCCCAGCATTTT; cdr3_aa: CASSLDGQPNQPQHF
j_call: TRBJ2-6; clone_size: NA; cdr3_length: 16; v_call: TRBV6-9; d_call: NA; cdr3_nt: TGTGCCAGCAGATATGCCGAGGGAGCCGGGGCCAACGTCCTGACTTTC; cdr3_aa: CASRYAEGAGANVLTF
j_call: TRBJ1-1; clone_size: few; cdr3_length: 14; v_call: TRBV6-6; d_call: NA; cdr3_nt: TGTGCCAGCAGTTGGGGGTTTAGGACAGAAGGAGCTTTCTTT; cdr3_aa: CASSWGFRTEGAFF
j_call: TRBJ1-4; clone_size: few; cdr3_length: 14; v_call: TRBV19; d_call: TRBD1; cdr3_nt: TGTGCCAGTAGACGGACAGGGGAATACGAAAAACTGTTTTTT; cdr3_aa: CASRRTGEYEKLFF
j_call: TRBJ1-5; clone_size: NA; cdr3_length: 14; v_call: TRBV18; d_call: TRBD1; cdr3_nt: TGTGCCAGCTCGTGGGACAGCAGCAATCAGCCCCAGCATTTT; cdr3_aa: CASSWDSSNQPQHF
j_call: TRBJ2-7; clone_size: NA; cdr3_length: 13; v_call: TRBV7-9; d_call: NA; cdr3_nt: TGTGCCAGCAGCCACGGGAGCCACTACGAGCAGTACTTC; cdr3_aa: CASSHGSHYEQYF
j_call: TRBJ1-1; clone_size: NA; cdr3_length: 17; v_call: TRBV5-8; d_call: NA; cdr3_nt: TGTGCCAGCAGCTACCTCGGGAAGACACCGGTCCTCGGTGAAGCTTTCTTT; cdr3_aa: CASSYLGKTPVLGEAFF
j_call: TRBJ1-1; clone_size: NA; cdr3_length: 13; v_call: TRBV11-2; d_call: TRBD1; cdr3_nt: TGTGCCAGCAGCTCCAGGGGGGACACTGAAGCTTTCTTT; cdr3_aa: CASSSRGDTEAFF
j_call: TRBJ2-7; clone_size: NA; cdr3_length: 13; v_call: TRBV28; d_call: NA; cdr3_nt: TGTGCCAGCGGTTCCTCCCGAGCCTACGAGCAGTACTTC; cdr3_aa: CASGSSRAYEQYF
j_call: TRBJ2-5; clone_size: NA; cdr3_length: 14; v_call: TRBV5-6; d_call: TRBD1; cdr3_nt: TGTGCCAGCAGCTTGGGGGGGACAGCAGAGACCCAGTACTTC; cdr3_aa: CASSLGGTAETQYF
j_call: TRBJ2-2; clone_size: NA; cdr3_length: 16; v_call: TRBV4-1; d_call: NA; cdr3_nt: TGCGCCAGCAGCCATAACACAGGAACGAACACCGGGGAGCTGTTTTTT; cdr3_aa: CASSHNTGTNTGELFF
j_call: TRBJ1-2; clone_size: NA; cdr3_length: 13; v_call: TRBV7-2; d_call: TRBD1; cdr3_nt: TGTGCCAGCAGCCCAGGGACAGGATGGGGCTACACCTTC; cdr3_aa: CASSPGTGWGYTF
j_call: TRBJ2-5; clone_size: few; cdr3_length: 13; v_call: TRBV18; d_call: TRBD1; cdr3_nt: TGTGCCAGCTCACCCGACAGGGTTGGTACCCAGTACTTC; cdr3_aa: CASSPDRVGTQYF
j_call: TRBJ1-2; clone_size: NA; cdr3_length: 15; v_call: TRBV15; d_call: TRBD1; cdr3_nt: TGTGCCACCAGCCCCAAACGGACAGGGAACTATGGCTACACCTTC; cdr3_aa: CATSPKRTGNYGYTF